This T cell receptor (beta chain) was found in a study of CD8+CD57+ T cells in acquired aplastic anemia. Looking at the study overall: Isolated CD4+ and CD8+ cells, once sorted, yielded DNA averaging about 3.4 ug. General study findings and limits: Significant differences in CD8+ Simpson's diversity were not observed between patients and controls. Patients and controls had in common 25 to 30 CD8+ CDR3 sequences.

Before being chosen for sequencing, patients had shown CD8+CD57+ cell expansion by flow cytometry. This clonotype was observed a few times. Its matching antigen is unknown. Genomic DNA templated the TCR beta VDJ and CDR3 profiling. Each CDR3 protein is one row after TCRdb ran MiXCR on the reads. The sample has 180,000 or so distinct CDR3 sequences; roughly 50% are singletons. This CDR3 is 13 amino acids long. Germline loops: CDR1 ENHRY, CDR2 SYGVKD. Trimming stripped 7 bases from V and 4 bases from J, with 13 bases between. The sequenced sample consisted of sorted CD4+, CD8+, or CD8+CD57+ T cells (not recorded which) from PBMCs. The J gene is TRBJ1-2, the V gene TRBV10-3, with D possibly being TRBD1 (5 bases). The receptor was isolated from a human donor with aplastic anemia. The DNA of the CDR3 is TGTGCCATCACGGGACTCCCGGCCTATGGCTACACCTTC. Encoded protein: CAITGLPAYGYTF.